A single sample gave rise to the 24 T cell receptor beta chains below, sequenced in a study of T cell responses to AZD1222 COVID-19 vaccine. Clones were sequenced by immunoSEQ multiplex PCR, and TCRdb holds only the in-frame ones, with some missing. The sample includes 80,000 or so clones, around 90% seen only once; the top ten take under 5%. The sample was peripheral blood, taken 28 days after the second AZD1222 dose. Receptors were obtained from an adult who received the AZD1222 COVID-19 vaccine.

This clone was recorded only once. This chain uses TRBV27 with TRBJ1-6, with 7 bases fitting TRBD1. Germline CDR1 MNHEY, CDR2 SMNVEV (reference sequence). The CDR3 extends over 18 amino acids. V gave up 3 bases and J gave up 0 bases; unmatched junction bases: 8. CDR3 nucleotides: TGTGCCAGCAGTTTCGGTACAGGGGTGAGCTCCTATAATTCACCCCTCCACTTT. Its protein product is CASSFGTGVSSYNSPLHF.

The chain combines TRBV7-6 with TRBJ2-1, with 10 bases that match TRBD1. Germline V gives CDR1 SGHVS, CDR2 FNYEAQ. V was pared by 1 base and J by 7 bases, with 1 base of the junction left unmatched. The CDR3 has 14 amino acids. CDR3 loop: CASSLGDRGNEQFF. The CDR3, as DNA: TGTGCCAGCAGCTTAGGGGACAGGGGTAATGAGCAGTTCTTC.

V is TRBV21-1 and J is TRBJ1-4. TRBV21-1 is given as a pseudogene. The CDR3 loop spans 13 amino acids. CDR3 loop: CASSKGVPFQLFF. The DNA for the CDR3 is TGTGCCAGCAGCAAAGGGGTCCCCTTTCAACTGTTTTTT.

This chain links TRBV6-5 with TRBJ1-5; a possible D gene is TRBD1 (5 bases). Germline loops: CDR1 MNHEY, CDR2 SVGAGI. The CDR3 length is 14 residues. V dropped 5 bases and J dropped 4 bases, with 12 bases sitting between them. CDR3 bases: TGTGCCAGCAGTACAACCCGACAGAATCAGCCCCAGCATTTT. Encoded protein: CASSTTRQNQPQHF.

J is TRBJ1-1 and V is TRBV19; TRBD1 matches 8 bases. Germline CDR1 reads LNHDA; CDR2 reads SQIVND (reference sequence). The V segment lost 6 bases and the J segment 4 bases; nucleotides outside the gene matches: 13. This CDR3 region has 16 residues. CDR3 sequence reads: CASSARTGRRSTEAFF. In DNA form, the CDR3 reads TGTGCCAGTAGCGCCCGGACAGGGCGGCGGAGCACTGAAGCTTTCTTT.

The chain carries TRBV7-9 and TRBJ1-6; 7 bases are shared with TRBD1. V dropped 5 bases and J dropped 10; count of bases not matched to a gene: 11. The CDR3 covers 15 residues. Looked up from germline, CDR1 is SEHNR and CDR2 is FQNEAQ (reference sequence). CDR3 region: CASSVSGQEYSPLHF. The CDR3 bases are TGTGCCAGCAGCGTATCCGGACAGGAGTACTCACCCCTCCACTTT.

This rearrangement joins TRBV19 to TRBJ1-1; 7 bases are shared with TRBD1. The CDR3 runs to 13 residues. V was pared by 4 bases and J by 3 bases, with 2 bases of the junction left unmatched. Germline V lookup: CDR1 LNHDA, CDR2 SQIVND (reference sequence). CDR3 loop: CASSTTGDTEAFF. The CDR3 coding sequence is TGTGCCAGTAGTACAACAGGGGACACTGAAGCTTTCTTT.

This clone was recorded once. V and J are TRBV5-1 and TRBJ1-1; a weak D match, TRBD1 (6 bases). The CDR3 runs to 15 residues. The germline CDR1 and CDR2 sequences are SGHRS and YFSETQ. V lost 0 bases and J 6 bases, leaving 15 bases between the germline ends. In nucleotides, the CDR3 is TGCGCCAGCAGCTTGGGGCCAGGGGATATCCCTGAAGCTTTCTTT. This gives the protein CASSLGPGDIPEAFF.

CDR3 sequence (DNA): TGTGCCAGCAGCTGGGACTTGACCGGGGAGCTGTTTTTT. It is translated as CASSWDLTGELFF. The V call is TRBV5-4, the J call TRBJ2-2; the D gene is possibly TRBD2 (6 bases). Germline lookup yields CDR1 SGHNT and CDR2 YYREEE (reference sequence). V was clipped by 3 bases and J by 5 bases, with 8 bases between them. CDR3 length equals 13 residues.

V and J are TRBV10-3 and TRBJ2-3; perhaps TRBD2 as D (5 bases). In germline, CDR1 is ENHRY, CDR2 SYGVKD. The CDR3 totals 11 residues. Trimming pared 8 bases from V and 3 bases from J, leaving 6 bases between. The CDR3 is CAIGETDTQYF. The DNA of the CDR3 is TGTGCCATCGGGGAGACAGATACGCAGTATTTT.

For the CDR3, the DNA is TGCGCCAGCAGCCAAGCATTGGGAGGGCACTATGGCTACACCTTC. Translation: CASSQALGGHYGYTF. The V call is TRBV4-3, the J call TRBJ1-2; D ambiguous. Germline V CDR1 and CDR2: LGHNA, YSLEER. This CDR3 contains 15 residues. Deletions cut 1 base from V and 3 bases from J, with 12 bases between.

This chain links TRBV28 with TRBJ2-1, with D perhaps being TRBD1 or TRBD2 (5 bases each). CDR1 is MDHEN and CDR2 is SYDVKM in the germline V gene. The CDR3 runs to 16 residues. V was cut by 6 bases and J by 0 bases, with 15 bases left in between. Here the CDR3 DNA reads TGTGCCAGCAGATCGGGACGCACGAGCTCCTACAATGAGCAGTTCTTC. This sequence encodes CASRSGRTSSYNEQFF.

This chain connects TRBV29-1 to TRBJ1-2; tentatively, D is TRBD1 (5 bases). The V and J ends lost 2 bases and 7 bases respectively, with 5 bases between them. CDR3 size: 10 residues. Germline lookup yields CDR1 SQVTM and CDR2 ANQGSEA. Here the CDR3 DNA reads TGCAGCGTTGAACAGGGTGGCTACACCTTC. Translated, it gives CSVEQGGYTF.

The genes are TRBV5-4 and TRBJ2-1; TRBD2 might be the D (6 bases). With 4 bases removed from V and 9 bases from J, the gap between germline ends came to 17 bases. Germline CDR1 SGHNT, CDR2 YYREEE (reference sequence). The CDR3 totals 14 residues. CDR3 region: CASSRELDVTEQFF. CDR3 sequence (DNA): TGTGCCAGCAGCCGGGAGCTCGACGTTACTGAGCAGTTCTTC.

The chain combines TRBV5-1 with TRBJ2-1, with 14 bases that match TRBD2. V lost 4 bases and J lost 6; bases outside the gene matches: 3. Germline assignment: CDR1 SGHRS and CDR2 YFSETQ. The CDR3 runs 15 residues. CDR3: CASSQGLAGANEQFF. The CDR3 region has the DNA TGCGCCAGCAGCCAGGGACTAGCGGGGGCCAATGAGCAGTTCTTC.

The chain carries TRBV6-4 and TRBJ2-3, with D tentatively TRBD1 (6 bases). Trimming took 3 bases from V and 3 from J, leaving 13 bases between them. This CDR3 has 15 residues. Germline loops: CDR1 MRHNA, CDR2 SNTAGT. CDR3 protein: CASSEGAGETDTQYF. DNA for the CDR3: TGTGCCAGCAGTGAAGGGGCAGGGGAAACAGATACGCAGTATTTT.

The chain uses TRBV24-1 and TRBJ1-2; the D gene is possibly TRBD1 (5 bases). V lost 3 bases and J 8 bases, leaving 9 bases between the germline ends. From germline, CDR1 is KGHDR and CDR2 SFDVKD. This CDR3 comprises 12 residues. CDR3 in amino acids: CATSDPGHGYTF. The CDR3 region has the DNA TGTGCCACCAGTGATCCTGGACACGGCTACACCTTC.

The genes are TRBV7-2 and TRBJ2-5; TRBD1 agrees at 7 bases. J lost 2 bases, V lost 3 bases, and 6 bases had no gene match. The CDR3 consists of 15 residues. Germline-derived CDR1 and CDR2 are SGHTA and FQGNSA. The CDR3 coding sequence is TGTGCCAGCAGCTTCCAGACAGGGCCACAAGAGACCCAGTACTTC. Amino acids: CASSFQTGPQETQYF.

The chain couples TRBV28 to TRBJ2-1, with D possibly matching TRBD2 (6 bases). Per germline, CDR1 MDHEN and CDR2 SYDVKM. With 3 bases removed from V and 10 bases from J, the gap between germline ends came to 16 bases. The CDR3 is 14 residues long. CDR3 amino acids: CASSFWDSTGEQFF. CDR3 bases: TGTGCCAGCAGTTTTTGGGACTCCACCGGGGAGCAGTTCTTC.

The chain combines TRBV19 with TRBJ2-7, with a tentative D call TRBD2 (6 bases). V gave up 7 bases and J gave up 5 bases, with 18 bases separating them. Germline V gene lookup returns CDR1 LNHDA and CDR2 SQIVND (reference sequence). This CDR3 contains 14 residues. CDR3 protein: CASNMGLTSDEQYF. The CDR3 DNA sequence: TGTGCCAGTAATATGGGACTCACCAGCGACGAGCAGTACTTC.

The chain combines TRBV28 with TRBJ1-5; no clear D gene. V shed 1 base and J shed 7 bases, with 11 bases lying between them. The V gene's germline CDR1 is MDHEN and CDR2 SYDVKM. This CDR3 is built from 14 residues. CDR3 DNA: TGTGCCAGCAGTTTATTAGGACGCCGGCAGCCCCAGCATTTT. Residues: CASSLLGRRQPQHF.

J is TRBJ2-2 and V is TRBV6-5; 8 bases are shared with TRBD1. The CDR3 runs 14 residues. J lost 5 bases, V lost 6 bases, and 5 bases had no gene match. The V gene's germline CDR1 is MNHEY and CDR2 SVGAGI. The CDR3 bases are TGTGCCAGCAGGAGGGACAGGACAACCGGGGAGCTGTTTTTT. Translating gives CASRRDRTTGELFF.

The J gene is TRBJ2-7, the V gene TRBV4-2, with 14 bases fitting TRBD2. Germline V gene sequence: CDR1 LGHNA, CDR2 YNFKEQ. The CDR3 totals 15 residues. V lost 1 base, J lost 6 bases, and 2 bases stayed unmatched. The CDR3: CASSQGGLAGVEQYF. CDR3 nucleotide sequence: TGTGCCAGCAGCCAAGGGGGACTAGCGGGAGTCGAGCAGTACTTC.

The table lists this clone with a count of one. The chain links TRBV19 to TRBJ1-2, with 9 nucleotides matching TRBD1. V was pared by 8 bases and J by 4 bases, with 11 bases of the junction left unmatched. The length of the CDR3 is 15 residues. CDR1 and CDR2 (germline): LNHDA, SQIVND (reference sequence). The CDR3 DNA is TGTGCCAGTCAATCACGGGGACAGGGAGGCTATGGCTACACCTTC. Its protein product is CASQSRGQGGYGYTF.